What follows are 24 T cell receptor beta chains derived from one specimen sequenced in a study of T cell repertoires in cytomegalovirus infection (dated by TCRdb to between 2018 and 2020). Antigen specificity for these receptors is unknown. The treatment or condition label here, explained by the study, means: in vitro stimulation with specific CMV peptide epitopes to enrich CMV-specific T cells. The data were produced on an Illumina HiSeq 1500. Using fastp trimming at Q25 and MiXCR clonotype assembly, TCRdb reanalyzed the public sequencing data and kept in-frame beta chains. Each entry merges the rows of one CDR3 protein and shows their most common DNA and genes. For this sample the table gives a few hundred thousand distinct CDR3 sequences, of which around 20% were detected only once. The ten largest clones take up approximately 19% of the sample. The starting material was cultured PBMCs, obtained from culture after CMV antigen stimulation. The receptors derive from a human donor in good health (CMV status not recorded). Some clones in this sample may be carry-over from other donors' samples.

The chain is built from TRBV12-3 or TRBV12-4 and TRBJ2-1; D remains unclear. The V gene lost 6 bases and the J gene lost 5 bases, with 17 bases spanning the gap. CDR3 length: 15 residues. CDR3 DNA: TGTGCCAGCAGCACGTGGCGGAGCAAAAACAATGAGCAGTTCTTC. Translating gives CASSTWRSKNNEQFF.

This clonotype showed up many times. The J gene is TRBJ2-1, the V gene TRBV7-2, with D unclear. Deletions cut 1 base from V and 7 bases from J, with 11 bases between. The germline gives CDR1 SGHTA, CDR2 FQGNSA. This CDR3 has 14 residues. The DNA of the CDR3 is TGTGCCAGCAGCTTAGGGGTGATTAAAAATGAGCAGTTCTTC. It encodes CASSLGVIKNEQFF.

This clonotype showed up just a few times. The CDR3 region is CASSFKGLAEETQYF. CDR3 DNA sequence: TGTGCCAGCAGCTTTAAGGGACTAGCTGAAGAGACCCAGTACTTC. The chain uses TRBV7-9 and TRBJ2-5, with 9 positions matching TRBD2. The germline CDR1 and CDR2 sequences are SEHNR and FQNEAQ (reference sequence). Trimming took 3 bases from V and 3 from J; bases not matched to a gene: 5. CDR3 size: 15 residues.

The gene calls are TRBV27 and TRBJ2-7; weak D call: TRBD2 (6 bases). V dropped 3 bases and J dropped 2 bases, with 14 bases sitting between them. The CDR3 consists of 15 residues. Germline CDR1 is MNHEY and CDR2 is SMNVEV (reference sequence). CDR3 bases: TGTGCCAGCAGTTTGATAGCGGAAGTCACCTACGAGCAGTACTTC. Amino acid sequence: CASSLIAEVTYEQYF.

This rearrangement joins TRBV12-3 or TRBV12-4 to TRBJ2-2; possible D gene TRBD1, 6 bases. This CDR3 comprises 13 residues. V was pared by 6 bases and J by 8 bases, with 13 bases between. CDR3 residues: CASSLQGPGELFF. In nucleotides, the CDR3 is TGTGCCAGCAGCTTACAGGGTCCGGGGGAGCTGTTTTTT.

This clonotype was seen a single time. The V call is TRBV7-2, the J call TRBJ2-7; the D gene could be TRBD1 or TRBD2 (5 bases each). The V gene's germline CDR1 is SGHTA and CDR2 FQGNSA. V dropped 2 bases and J dropped 3 bases, with 11 bases sitting between them. CDR3 size: 14 residues. The CDR3 coding sequence is TGTGCCAGCAGCTTAACGACGGGGCGCTACGAGCAGTACGTC. Translating gives CASSLTTGRYEQYV.

This clonotype came up a few times. The J gene is TRBJ1-6, the V gene TRBV27; 7 positions agree with TRBD1. From germline, CDR1 is MNHEY and CDR2 SMNVEV (reference sequence). This CDR3 has 15 residues. The ends lost 3 bases at V and 5 bases at J; junction bases unmatched: 4. Here the CDR3 reads CASSLGQRNNSPLHF. CDR3 sequence (DNA): TGTGCCAGCAGTTTGGGACAGCGCAATAATTCACCCCTCCACTTT.

This chain links TRBV7-3 with TRBJ2-1; D perhaps matches TRBD2 (5 bases). Trimming removed 7 bases from V and 9 bases from J, with 13 bases in between. The CDR3 has 12 residues. The germline V gene encodes CDR1 SGHTA and CDR2 FQGTGA. The CDR3 nucleotides are TGTGCCAGCACCCCCGGGGATACTGAGCAGTTCTTC. Residues: CASTPGDTEQFF. Filled out from reference TRBV7-3 and TRBJ2-1, the complete variable domain reads GAGVSQTPSNKVTEKGKYVELRCDPISGHTALYWYRQSLGQGPEFLIYFQGTGAADDSGLPNDRFFAVRPEGSVSTLKIQRTERGDSAVYLCASTPGDTEQFFGPGTRLTVL.

The rearrangement links TRBV7-9 to TRBJ1-3; D unresolved. There are 15 residues in the CDR3. Germline loops: CDR1 SEHNR, CDR2 FQNEAQ (reference sequence). Trimming removed 0 bases at V and 4 bases at J, with 10 bases between. DNA for the CDR3: TGTGCCAGCAGCTTAGCGCGGGGTGCCGGAAACACCATATATTTT. Encoded protein: CASSLARGAGNTIYF.

In its sample, this clonotype was seen many times. The genes are TRBV7-9 and TRBJ1-2, with 9 bases identical to TRBD1. The V gene end was trimmed by 6 bases and the J gene end by 6 bases; junction bases not matched to a gene: 8. Per the germline V gene, CDR1 is SEHNR and CDR2 is FQNEAQ (reference sequence). This CDR3 contains 14 residues. The CDR3 DNA reads TGTGCCAGCAGTTTCCGGACAGGGGCGGATGGCTACACCTTC. Its translation: CASSFRTGADGYTF.

This clonotype was detected ten times or more. The chain uses TRBV7-2 and TRBJ2-2; TRBD1 or TRBD2 may be the D gene (6 bases each). Germline V gene lookup returns CDR1 SGHTA and CDR2 FQGNSA. Deletions cut 8 bases from V and 2 bases from J, with 12 bases between. The CDR3 loop spans 14 amino acids. CDR3 loop: CASRGLANTGELFF. The DNA for the CDR3 is TGTGCCAGCCGGGGGCTGGCCAACACCGGGGAGCTGTTTTTT. Complete variable domain (other parts from reference TRBV7-2 and TRBJ2-2): GAGVSQSPSNKVTEKGKDVELRCDPISGHTALYWYRQSLGQGLEFLIYFQGNSAPDKSGLPSDRFSAERTGGSVSTLTIQRTQQEDSAVYLCASRGLANTGELFFGEGSRLTVL.

This clonotype was observed at least ten times. The rearrangement links TRBV13 to TRBJ2-7; the D gene is possibly TRBD1 (6 bases). CDR3 length equals 14 residues. Germline loops: CDR1 PRHDT, CDR2 FYEKMQ (reference sequence). Trimming pared 5 bases from V and 0 bases from J, leaving 11 bases between. CDR3 DNA sequence: TGTGCCAGCAGCCCGAACAGGGCCTCCTACGAGCAGTACGTC. Translating gives CASSPNRASYEQYV.

This clonotype turned up a few times. This clone may be a read error of a much larger clone one base away. This sequence joins TRBV3-1 and TRBJ2-1; TRBD2 aligns across 8 bases. This CDR3 is built from 12 residues. The V and J ends lost 6 bases and 7 bases, in that order; junction bases with no gene match: 2. The germline gives CDR1 LGHDT, CDR2 YNNKEL (reference sequence). Here the CDR3 reads CASRLAGNEQFF. CDR3 sequence (DNA): TGTGCCAGCAGATTAGCGGGGAATGAGCAGTTCTTC.

This clonotype showed up just once. The chain uses TRBV20-1 and TRBJ2-2; 8 positions match TRBD1. Germline V gives CDR1 DFQATT, CDR2 SNEGSKA (reference sequence). This CDR3 has 14 residues. J lost 5 bases, V lost 1 base, and 3 bases had no gene match. CDR3 in amino acids: CSARGTGRTGELFF. CDR3 sequence (DNA): TGCAGTGCTAGAGGGACAGGGCGGACCGGGGAGCTGTTTTTT.

This clonotype was counted between two and nine times. This sequence joins TRBV29-1 and TRBJ1-1; D is perhaps TRBD1 (6 bases). This CDR3 is built from 13 residues. V was pared by 6 bases and J by 0 bases, with 11 bases between. CDR1 SQVTM and CDR2 ANQGSEA come from the germline V gene. CDR3 bases: TGCAGCGTAAGCGGGACAATGAACACTGAAGCTTTCTTT. It yields the protein CSVSGTMNTEAFF.

This clonotype appeared a few times. The rearrangement joins TRBV7-2 to TRBJ1-1; D not certain. The CDR3 sequence is 15 residues long. Per the germline V gene, CDR1 is SGHTA and CDR2 is FQGNSA. The V end was cut by 2 bases, the J end by 5 bases, with 15 bases between. CDR3 region: CASSLTVEGGTEAFF. DNA of the CDR3: TGTGCCAGCAGCTTAACGGTCGAGGGCGGGACTGAAGCTTTCTTT.

The chain employs TRBV6-2 or TRBV6-3 and TRBJ2-7, with a tentative D call TRBD1 (5 bases). The CDR3 covers 14 residues. The V gene lost 2 bases and the J gene lost 7 bases, with 15 bases spanning the gap. Germline V gene data show CDR1 as MNHEY and CDR2 as SVGEGT. The CDR3 DNA reads TGTGCCAGCAGTTACAGCAACGATGCAGGGGAGCAGTACTTC. It is translated as CASSYSNDAGEQYF.

The V call is TRBV9, the J call TRBJ2-1, with 12 bases aligning to TRBD2. Germline CDR1 reads SGDLS; CDR2 reads YYNGEE. With V trimmed by 0 bases and J by 7 bases, 5 bases remained unmatched. The CDR3 spans 16 residues. The CDR3 nucleotides are TGTGCCAGCAGCGTAGGACTAGCGGGAGTTGATAATGAGCAGTTCTTC. This codes for CASSVGLAGVDNEQFF.

This clonotype was counted ten times or more. The rearrangement links TRBV7-3 to TRBJ2-2; no definite D call. This CDR3 spans 13 amino acids. Trimming stripped 2 bases from V and 5 bases from J, with 6 bases between. The germline CDR1 and CDR2 sequences are SGHTA and FQGTGA. The CDR3 coding sequence is TGTGCCAGCAGCTTATCTCCGACCGGGGAGCTGTTTTTT. Protein product: CASSLSPTGELFF.

The chain employs TRBV27 and TRBJ2-1; the D gene is possibly TRBD1 (5 bases). CDR1 is MNHEY and CDR2 is SMNVEV in the germline V gene (reference sequence). The CDR3 extends over 12 amino acids. V was shortened by 6 bases and J by 7 bases, with 10 bases between the two germline ends. The CDR3 is CASRGRSNEQFF. The CDR3 coding sequence is TGTGCCAGCAGGGGGCGTTCGAATGAGCAGTTCTTC.

The chain combines TRBV6-1 with TRBJ2-2, with 9 positions matching TRBD2. Germline loops: CDR1 MNHNS, CDR2 SASEGT. Trimming took 6 bases from V and 0 from J; bases not matched to a gene: 8. The CDR3 sequence is 17 residues long. CDR3 protein: CASRKPAGGPNTGELFF. The CDR3 nucleotides are TGTGCCAGCAGGAAGCCGGCGGGAGGGCCGAACACCGGGGAGCTGTTTTTT.

This clonotype was seen ten or more times. The V gene is TRBV28, the J gene TRBJ1-5; no clear D. This CDR3 spans 17 amino acids. Trimming removed 5 bases from V and 0 bases from J, with 17 bases in between. CDR1 and CDR2 (germline): MDHEN, SYDVKM. CDR3 in DNA: TGTGCCAGCAGTATCCAGGACGGACGATATAGCAATCAGCCCCAGCATTTT. This encodes CASSIQDGRYSNQPQHF.

This clonotype appeared many times. The V call is TRBV7-2, the J call TRBJ2-2, with 9 bases aligning to TRBD2. Per germline, CDR1 SGHTA and CDR2 FQGNSA. J gave up 6 bases and V 5 bases, and 7 bases lay outside the gene matches. CDR3 size: 15 residues. CDR3 coding DNA: TGTGCCAGCAGCCCGGGTGGACTAGCGCCCGGGGAGCTGTTTTTT. This sequence encodes CASSPGGLAPGELFF. The full variable domain, its missing parts supplied by reference TRBV7-2 and TRBJ2-2, is GAGVSQSPSNKVTEKGKDVELRCDPISGHTALYWYRQSLGQGLEFLIYFQGNSAPDKSGLPSDRFSAERTGGSVSTLTIQRTQQEDSAVYLCASSPGGLAPGELFFGEGSRLTVL.

This clonotype was observed a few times. V is TRBV12-3 or TRBV12-4 and J is TRBJ1-3; D perhaps matches TRBD1 (5 bases). With 3 bases removed from V and 4 bases from J, the gap between germline ends came to 10 bases. The CDR3 totals 14 residues. CDR3 nucleotide sequence: TGTGCCAGCAGTTTTCAGGGTTCAGGAAACACCATATATTTT. It encodes CASSFQGSGNTIYF.